A selection of T cell receptor beta chains follows, all from one sample in a study of TIL therapy for anti-PD-1-resistant metastatic lung cancer. Generated by immunoSEQ multiplex PCR, the TCRdb table keeps only in-frame clones and is missing some. The repertoire has some 16,000 clones, approximately 74% of them found once; the top ten carry around 33%. The material was blood, obtained at baseline. The receptor set was obtained from a person between 25 and 79 years old with non-small cell lung cancer. Each CDR3 is given with its conserved first and last residue. D genes are given only for firm matches. Size is omitted from some rows. Given values are once, few, many or a class for expanded clones.

size,V,D,J,CDR3,DNA
.,TRBV10-1,TRBD1,TRBJ2-1,CASSAGQGAYNEQFF,TGCGCCAGCAGTGCGGGACAGGGTGCCTACAATGAGCAGTTCTTC
.,TRBV29-1,.,TRBJ2-3,CSARWGGNTQYF,TGCAGCGCCCGGTGGGGGGGCAATACGCAGTATTTT
.,TRBV29-1,.,TRBJ1-1,CSAPVGVEAFF,TGCAGCGCTCCGGTGGGGGTCGAAGCTTTCTTT
few,TRBV29-1,TRBD1,TRBJ1-6,CSARDRGNSPLHF,TGCAGCGCCAGGGACAGGGGTAATTCACCCCTCCACTTT
.,TRBV7-6,.,TRBJ2-1,CASSALPRADGEQFF,TGTGCCAGCAGCGCCCTGCCCAGGGCCGATGGCGAGCAGTTCTTC
.,TRBV27,TRBD2,TRBJ2-1,CASSLMRGGATWEQFF,TGTGCCAGCAGTTTAATGCGCGGGGGGGCCACGTGGGAGCAGTTCTTC
.,TRBV19,.,TRBJ1-1,CASAFRAKWMNTEAFF,TGTGCCAGTGCCTTTAGGGCGAAATGGATGAACACTGAAGCTTTCTTT
.,TRBV19,TRBD1,TRBJ2-2,CASKDRENTGELFF,TGTGCCAGCAAGGACAGGGAGAACACCGGGGAGCTGTTTTTT
.,TRBV30,TRBD1,TRBJ2-1,CAWGLVTGEHNEQFF,TGTGCCTGGGGGTTGGTGACAGGGGAGCACAATGAGCAGTTCTTC
.,TRBV6-6,.,TRBJ1-2,CASRSDKQGGYTF,TGTGCCAGCAGGTCAGACAAACAGGGTGGCTACACCTTC
.,TRBV7-2,TRBD2,TRBJ2-5,CASSPISGGAGETQYF,TGTGCCAGCAGCCCCATTAGCGGGGGGGCCGGGGAGACCCAGTACTTC
.,TRBV9,.,TRBJ1-1,CASSVVMRTNTEAFF,TGTGCCAGCAGCGTAGTTATGAGGACGAACACTGAAGCTTTCTTT
.,TRBV2,TRBD1,TRBJ1-6,CASRETGALFSPLHF,TGTGCCAGCAGGGAGACAGGGGCCCTATTTTCACCCCTCCACTTT
.,TRBV5-1,.,TRBJ1-2,CASSSGEGGYTF,TGCGCCAGCAGCTCAGGTGAGGGCGGCTACACCTTC
once,TRBV7-9,.,TRBJ2-5,CASRRSGAQETQYF,TGTGCCAGCCGCCGTAGCGGTGCCCAAGAGACCCAGTACTTC
.,TRBV5-1,.,TRBJ2-5,CASRGATDYQETQYF,TGCGCCAGCAGGGGGGCGACAGACTACCAAGAGACCCAGTACTTC
.,TRBV6-6,TRBD1,TRBJ1-4,CASTDRDFPTNEKLFF,TGTGCCAGCACCGACAGGGACTTCCCAACTAATGAAAAACTGTTTTTT
.,TRBV9,.,TRBJ2-7,CASSVDSSYEQYF,TGTGCCAGCAGCGTAGACAGCTCCTACGAGCAGTACTTC
.,TRBV19,.,TRBJ2-5,CASTQGQETQYF,TGTGCCAGTACCCAAGGACAAGAGACCCAGTACTTC
.,TRBV6-1,TRBD1,TRBJ2-3,CASRVDRAANTQYF,TGTGCCAGCAGGGTGGACAGGGCCGCAAATACGCAGTATTTT
.,TRBV9,.,TRBJ2-7,CASSTGSSYEQYF,TGTGCCAGCAGTACAGGGAGCTCCTACGAGCAGTACTTC
few,TRBV27,.,TRBJ2-4,CASRRDGRWDIQYF,TGTGCCAGCCGCCGGGACGGACGATGGGACATTCAGTACTTC